This T cell receptor beta chain came from a study of shared clonotypes between healthy human individuals. The CDR3 spans 15 residues. V dropped 6 bases and J dropped 2; count of bases not matched to a gene: 6. CDR1 MNHEY and CDR2 SMNVEV come from the germline V gene (reference sequence). Data came from immunoSEQ multiplex PCR; TCRdb stores just in-frame clones and leaves some out. The table shows millions of clones, with 90% to 95% occurring only once. This TCR was recovered from a man younger than 30 in good health. This chain connects TRBV27 to TRBJ1-5, with 8 bases identical to TRBD1. The sequenced sample consisted of naive CD4+ T cells sorted from blood. Subset described: CD45RA+ positively selected. The CDR3 DNA reads TGTGCCAGCAGCCCGGACAGGGACCGCAATCAGCCCCAGCATTTT. Protein product: CASSPDRDRNQPQHF.